The 15 T cell receptor beta chains presented below share a single source sample, sequenced in a study of blood T cell repertoires in COVID-19. Sequencing used immunoSEQ multiplex PCR; TCRdb keeps in-frame clones, though not all of them. The repertoire consists of around 150,000 clones, with approximately 84% occurring once and the leading ten covering 3% to 5%. The sample consisted of peripheral blood. Receptor source: a woman aged 60-70 years with acute or convalescent COVID-19.

CDR3 DNA sequence: TGTGCCAGCAAGGGGTATAATAATGAAAAACTGTTTTTT. Translating gives CASKGYNNEKLFF. The gene calls are TRBV27 and TRBJ1-4; tentatively, D is TRBD1 (5 bases). Germline V CDR1 and CDR2: MNHEY, SMNVEV (reference sequence). The germline V and J ends were trimmed by 7 bases and 4 bases, with 10 bases remaining between them. CDR3 length equals 13 residues.

This clone was detected only a few times. The CDR3 spells CASSLVPDHNSPLHF. DNA of the CDR3: TGCGCCAGCAGCTTGGTGCCAGATCATAATTCACCCCTCCACTTT. The chain recombines TRBV5-1 with TRBJ1-6; D is ambiguous. Germline assignment: CDR1 SGHRS and CDR2 YFSETQ. Trimming left V 0 bases short and J 5 bases short, with 9 bases between. The CDR3 sequence is 15 residues long.

The V call is TRBV19, the J call TRBJ2-7; 9 bases fit TRBD1. This CDR3 is 16 amino acids long. CDR1 and CDR2 from the germline V gene are LNHDA and SQIVND (reference sequence). J was trimmed by 2 bases and V by 4 bases; bases with no gene match: 9. The CDR3 DNA reads as TGTGCCAGTAGTACGCGCGCCGGGACAGGGCCCTACGAGCAGTACTTC. It translates to CASSTRAGTGPYEQYF.

The chain recombines TRBV7-6 with TRBJ1-6, with D hard to call. Germline values: CDR1 SGHVS, CDR2 FNYEAQ. This CDR3 region has 13 residues. The ends were cut back, 3 bases at V and 7 bases at J, with 7 bases in the middle. For the CDR3, the DNA is TGTGCCAGCAGCTTGAACCGGAATTCACCCCTCCACTTT. Amino acid sequence: CASSLNRNSPLHF.

The V gene is TRBV29-1, the J gene TRBJ2-7, with 10 nucleotides matching TRBD2. The J segment lost 3 bases and the V segment lost 3 bases, leaving 5 bases of the junction unmatched. Germline V gene sequence: CDR1 SQVTM, CDR2 ANQGSEA. The CDR3 extends over 14 amino acids. The CDR3 sequence is CSVDLAGDNYEQYF. Here the CDR3 DNA reads TGCAGCGTTGATCTAGCGGGGGACAACTACGAGCAGTACTTC.

The V call is TRBV2, the J call TRBJ1-2; D may be TRBD1 (6 bases). The CDR3 covers 13 residues. Germline assignment: CDR1 SNHLY and CDR2 FYNNEI. V gave up 6 bases and J gave up 4 bases, with 12 bases separating them. CDR3: CASREQGIYGYTF. CDR3 in DNA: TGTGCCAGCAGGGAACAGGGTATCTATGGCTACACCTTC.

V usage is TRBV11-3 and J usage is TRBJ2-1, with D unresolved. CDR3 length: 14 amino acids. Trimming stripped 1 base from V and 7 bases from J, with 11 bases between. Germline assignment: CDR1 SGHNT and CDR2 YENEEA. The CDR3 sequence is CASSLGEFVNEQFF. The CDR3 region has the DNA TGTGCCAGCAGCTTAGGCGAGTTTGTGAATGAGCAGTTCTTC.

This clone was detected only a few times. This chain links TRBV16 with TRBJ1-6, with TRBD1 identical over 10 bases. Germline CDR1 reads KGHSY; CDR2 reads FQNENV. The CDR3 extends over 15 amino acids. Germline trimming cut 2 bases from V and 7 bases from J; bases unmatched to any gene: 2. Written as DNA, the CDR3 is TGTGCCAGCAGCCAAAGACAGGGGGCGAATTCACCCCTCCACTTT. Protein product: CASSQRQGANSPLHF. The complete variable domain, with remaining parts taken from reference TRBV16 and TRBJ1-6, reads GEEVAQTPKHLVRGEGQKAKLYCAPIKGHSYVFWYQQVLKNEFKFLISFQNENVFDETGMPKERFSAKCLPNSPCSLEIQATKLEDSAVYFCASSQRQGANSPLHFGNGTRLTVT.

The chain uses TRBV7-2 and TRBJ1-6; D unresolved. This CDR3 contains 14 residues. Germline assignment: CDR1 SGHTA and CDR2 FQGNSA. Trimming took off 5 bases at V and 8 bases at J, with 13 bases between the two ends. The CDR3 bases are TGTGCCAGCAGCGCACAGCTCTCTTATTCACCCCTCCACTTT. This translates into CASSAQLSYSPLHF.

The CDR3 DNA reads as TGCGCCAGCAGCCAAGATCCGGGACAACTCACAGATACGCAGTATTTT. Its protein is CASSQDPGQLTDTQYF. The chain is built from TRBV4-1 and TRBJ2-3, with a possible D match to TRBD1 (6 bases). The CDR3 covers 16 residues. Trimming stripped 0 bases from V and 2 bases from J, with 12 bases between. Germline CDR1 is MGHRA and CDR2 is YSYEKL.

The rearrangement uses TRBV7-3 and TRBJ2-5; D uncertain. Germline CDR1 reads SGHTA; CDR2 reads FQGTGA. V lost 5 bases to trimming and J lost 5 bases, with 18 bases between them. The CDR3 contains 15 residues. Written as DNA, the CDR3 is TGTGCCAGCAGCCAAACCTCCGCCCCACGGGAGACCCAGTACTTC. It yields the protein CASSQTSAPRETQYF. Complete variable domain (other parts from reference TRBV7-3 and TRBJ2-5): GAGVSQTPSNKVTEKGKYVELRCDPISGHTALYWYRQSLGQGPEFLIYFQGTGAADDSGLPNDRFFAVRPEGSVSTLKIQRTERGDSAVYLCASSQTSAPRETQYFGPGTRLLVL.

The V and J genes are TRBV7-9 and TRBJ2-7; TRBD2 matches at 10 bases. Germline loops: CDR1 SEHNR, CDR2 FQNEAQ (reference sequence). V lost 5 bases and J lost 6; bases outside the gene matches: 13. CDR3 size: 16 residues. DNA for the CDR3: TGTGCCAGCAGCCCGCGGGGGCCTAGCGGGAGAGGCGAGCAGTACTTC. Protein: CASSPRGPSGRGEQYF.

The chain recombines TRBV5-1 with TRBJ2-7; D ambiguous. This CDR3 is built from 14 residues. Trimming pared 1 base from V and 3 bases from J, leaving 11 bases between. Germline loops: CDR1 SGHRS, CDR2 YFSETQ. The CDR3 sequence: CASSLKTSIYEQYF. CDR3 nucleotide sequence: TGCGCCAGCAGCTTGAAGACTTCCATCTACGAGCAGTACTTC. Combining the CDR3 with reference TRBV5-1 and TRBJ2-7 gives the whole variable domain KAGVTQTPRYLIKTRGQQVTLSCSPISGHRSVSWYQQTPGQGLQFLFEYFSETQRNKGNFPGRFSGRQFSNSRSEMNVSTLELGDSALYLCASSLKTSIYEQYFGPGTRLTVT.

The chain employs TRBV5-1 and TRBJ2-5; TRBD2 matches 7 bases. The CDR3 extends over 16 amino acids. V lost 0 bases to trimming and J lost 2 bases; unmatched junction nucleotides: 7. Germline CDR1 reads SGHRS; CDR2 reads YFSETQ. The CDR3 nucleotides are TGCGCCAGCAGCTTGGGTGCTAGCGGTATACAAGAGACCCAGTACTTC. This gives the protein CASSLGASGIQETQYF.

Details on this clone: One end of the junction is discordant with germline, which a read error may explain. This chain joins TRBV30 and TRBJ1-2; 7 bases align to TRBD1. Looked up from germline, CDR1 is GTSNPN and CDR2 is SVGIG (reference sequence). The CDR3 is made up of 13 amino acids. CDR3 nucleotide sequence: TGTGCCTCCTTCCCCCGGGACAGAGACTCCCCCTCCTTC. Translation: CASFPRDRDSPSF.